This T cell receptor beta chain comes out of a study of blood T cells in healthy people across ages. The authors ran a second PCR of about 7 to 12 cycles using a sample-barcoded 5' primer and a J-beta primer mix. Via MiXCR, TCRdb re-called the 5' RACE reads, giving one row per CDR3 protein. The repertoire holds approximately 730,000 distinct CDR3 sequences, with around half as singletons. Findings and limits, study-wide: Compared with aged donors, long-lived donors showed fewer expanded clones, suggesting selection.

A word on this clonotype: Antigen specificity is unknown.

This CDR3 contains 13 residues. The germline CDR1 and CDR2 sequences are DFQATT and SNEGSKA (reference sequence). The ends were cut back, 3 bases at V and 5 bases at J, with 13 bases in the middle. The draw of peripheral blood yielded around 10 milliliters from each donor. The V gene is TRBV20-1, the J gene TRBJ1-2; TRBD1 might be the D (6 bases). The sample comprised blood. The sequence was collected from a man aged 80 or over in good health. CDR3 nucleotides: TGCAGTGCTAGGCTCTCAGGGGTATATGGCTACACCTTC. Translating gives CSARLSGVYGYTF.